A single sample gave rise to the 8 T cell receptor beta chains below, sequenced in a study of blood T cell repertoires in COVID-19. Produced via immunoSEQ multiplex PCR; TCRdb's table is partial and in-frame only. The profile covers 100,000 to 150,000 clones, with 70% to 90% appearing a single time and 3.5% to 5% taken by the ten largest. Sequencing was done on a sample of peripheral blood. Receptors were obtained from a man between 40 and 49 years old with acute or convalescent COVID-19.

The chain uses TRBV7-2 and TRBJ1-2; the match to TRBD1 covers 9 bases. Trimming took 2 bases from V and 4 from J; bases not matched to a gene: 2. The CDR3 sequence is 14 residues long. Germline V gene data show CDR1 as SGHTA and CDR2 as FQGNSA. CDR3 sequence (DNA): TGTGCCAGCAGCTTACCGGACAGGGGCTATGGCTACACCTTC. Its translation is CASSLPDRGYGYTF.

The chain links TRBV21-1 to TRBJ2-7; the tabulated D call, TRBD2, remains unverified against the DNA. TRBV21-1 has pseudogene status. The CDR3 length is 16 residues. DNA for the CDR3: TGTGCCAGCAGCAAAGGTCCCGCGGCCAACGGCTACGAGCAGTACTTC. Its translation is CASSKGPAANGYEQYF.

This clone was counted only a few times. The chain recombines TRBV7-2 with TRBJ1-1; D is possibly TRBD1 (5 bases). Between the trimmed V and J ends, which lost 6 bases and 10 bases, there was a span of 18 bases. The CDR3 has 13 amino acids. In germline, CDR1 is SGHTA, CDR2 FQGNSA. The CDR3 nucleotides read TGTGCCAGCAGTTCCAGGTTCCACGGGGGAGCTTTCTTT. Translating it yields CASSSRFHGGAFF.

V usage is TRBV6-2 or TRBV6-3 and J usage is TRBJ1-3; D perhaps matches TRBD1 (5 bases). V lost 5 bases and J lost 0, with 11 bases in between. The CDR3 length is 15 residues. CDR1 MNHEY and CDR2 SVGEGT come from the germline V gene. In DNA, the CDR3 is TGTGCCAGCAGTCTCCCGACAGCCTCTGGAAACACCATATATTTT. This codes for CASSLPTASGNTIYF.

The V call is TRBV9, the J call TRBJ1-4; D is ambiguous. Germline-derived CDR1 and CDR2 are SGDLS and YYNGEE. Trimming took 4 bases from V and 2 from J, leaving 6 bases between them. The CDR3 contains 13 residues. As DNA, the CDR3 is TGTGCCAGCAGCCCGTCCACTAATGAAAAACTGTTTTTT. Its protein is CASSPSTNEKLFF.

The chain couples TRBV2 to TRBJ2-1, with a tentative D call TRBD2 (7 bases). The CDR3 loop spans 12 amino acids. Germline CDR1 and CDR2: SNHLY and FYNNEI. Trimming removed 6 bases from V and 8 bases from J, with 11 bases in between. This CDR3 is CASREGGYEQFF. CDR3 coding DNA: TGTGCCAGCAGGGAGGGGGGGTATGAGCAGTTCTTC.

CDR3 sequence reads: CASSLGGLAGPYEQYF. The CDR3 nucleotides read TGTGCCAGCAGCTTGGGGGGACTAGCGGGACCCTACGAGCAGTACTTC. The chain uses TRBV7-2 and TRBJ2-7; 13 bases fit TRBD2. Germline loops: CDR1 SGHTA, CDR2 FQGNSA. The CDR3 is made up of 16 amino acids. With V trimmed by 3 bases and J by 2 bases, 4 bases remained unmatched.

The rearrangement links TRBV5-5 to TRBJ1-4; D perhaps matches TRBD1 (5 bases). The CDR3 has 15 residues. The germline V and J ends were trimmed by 4 bases and 6 bases, with 16 bases remaining between them. Germline CDR1 reads SGHKS; CDR2 reads YYEKEE (reference sequence). CDR3 sequence reads: CASSPQGASDEKLFF. CDR3 in DNA: TGTGCCAGCAGCCCCCAAGGGGCCTCTGATGAAAAACTGTTTTTT.